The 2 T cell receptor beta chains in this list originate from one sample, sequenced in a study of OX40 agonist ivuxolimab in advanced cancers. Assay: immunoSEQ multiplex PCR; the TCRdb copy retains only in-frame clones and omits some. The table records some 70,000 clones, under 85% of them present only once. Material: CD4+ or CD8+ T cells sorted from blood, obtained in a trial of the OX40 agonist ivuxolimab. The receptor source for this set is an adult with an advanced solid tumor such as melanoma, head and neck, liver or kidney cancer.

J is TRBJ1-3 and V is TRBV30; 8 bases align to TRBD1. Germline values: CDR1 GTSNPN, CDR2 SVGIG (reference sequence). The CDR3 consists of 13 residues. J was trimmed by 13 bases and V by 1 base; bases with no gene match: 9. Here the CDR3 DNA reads TGTGCCTGGAGTGGGGGACAGGTCCGACCTATATATTTT. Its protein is CAWSGGQVRPIYF.

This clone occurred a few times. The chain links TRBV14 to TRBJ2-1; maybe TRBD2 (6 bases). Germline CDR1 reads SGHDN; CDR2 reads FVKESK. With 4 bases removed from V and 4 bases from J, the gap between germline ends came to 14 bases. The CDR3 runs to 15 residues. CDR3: CASSPRERTYNEQFF. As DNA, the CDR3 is TGTGCCAGCAGCCCTCGGGAGCGGACTTACAATGAGCAGTTCTTC.